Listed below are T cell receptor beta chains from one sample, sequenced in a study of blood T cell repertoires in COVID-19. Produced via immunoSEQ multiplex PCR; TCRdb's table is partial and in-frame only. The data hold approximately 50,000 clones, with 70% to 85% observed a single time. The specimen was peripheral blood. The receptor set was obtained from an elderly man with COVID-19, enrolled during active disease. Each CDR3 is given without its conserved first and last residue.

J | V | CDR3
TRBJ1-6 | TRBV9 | ASTTGFSNNSPLH
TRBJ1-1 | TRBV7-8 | ASSLSVRGADREAF
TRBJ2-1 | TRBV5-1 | ASSLEQGAGEQF
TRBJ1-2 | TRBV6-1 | ASSEASRGGGYT
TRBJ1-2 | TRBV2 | ASSDLGQGALLSGYT
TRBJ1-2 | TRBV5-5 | ASSLVPSLGGEGYT
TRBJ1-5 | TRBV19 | ASSIDGGDPGSNQPQH
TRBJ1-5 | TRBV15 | ATSRETPRLNQPQH
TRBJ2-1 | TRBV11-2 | ASSFSVEQF
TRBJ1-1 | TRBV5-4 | ASRASTVDTEAF
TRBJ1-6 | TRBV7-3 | ASNSGQAGSPLH
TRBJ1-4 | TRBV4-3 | ASSLKWQGNEKLF
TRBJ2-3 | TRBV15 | ATSRDRGDTQY
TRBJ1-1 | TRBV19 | ASRTTGPGVRAF
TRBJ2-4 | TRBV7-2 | ASSLGLGEGAAKNIQY
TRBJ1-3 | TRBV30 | AWSPAGPRRTTIY
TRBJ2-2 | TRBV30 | AWSVRGTGELF
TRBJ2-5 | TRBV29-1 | SVRPRGLQETQY
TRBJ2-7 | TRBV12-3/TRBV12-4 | ASNLLRGGEQY
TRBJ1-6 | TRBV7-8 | ASKVGGVNSPLH
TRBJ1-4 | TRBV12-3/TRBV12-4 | ASAGDLHEKLF
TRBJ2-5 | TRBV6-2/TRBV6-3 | ASSGGEETQY